The 19 T cell receptor beta chains given below trace back to one sample, sequenced in a study of shared clonotypes between healthy human individuals. Clones were sequenced by immunoSEQ multiplex PCR, and TCRdb holds only the in-frame ones, with some missing. The data show approximately 110,000 clones, around 64% seen once. Sequencing was carried out using memory CD8+ T cells sorted from blood. As for subset: CD45RO+ cells pooled with CCR7-negative TemRA cells. The source of these receptors is a woman aged 25 to 39 in good health.

This clone was seen only once. The rearrangement links TRBV6-1 to TRBJ1-5; 9 bases align to TRBD1. Germline V gene lookup returns CDR1 MNHNS and CDR2 SASEGT. CDR3 length: 21 amino acids. V lost 2 bases to trimming and J lost 0 bases; unmatched junction nucleotides: 17. CDR3 region: CASSEFFVTGGTLYSNQPQHF. The CDR3 coding sequence is TGTGCCAGCAGTGAATTTTTTGTGACAGGGGGGACCCTATATAGCAATCAGCCCCAGCATTTT.

This clone was found a few times. The chain has TRBV7-8 and TRBJ1-1, with 7 positions matching TRBD1. CDR1 and CDR2 (germline): SGHVS, FQNEAQ. The CDR3 length is 15 residues. Trimming cost V 3 bases and J 1 base; bases outside gene matches: 5. The CDR3 region has the DNA TGTGCCAGCAGCTTCGGGCGACAGGGGAACACTGAAGCTTTCTTT. Protein product: CASSFGRQGNTEAFF.

This clone was seen a few times. The chain is built from TRBV28 and TRBJ1-1; possible D gene TRBD1, 5 bases. Trimming stripped 6 bases from V and 8 bases from J, with 16 bases between. Germline V CDR1 and CDR2: MDHEN, SYDVKM. The CDR3 is 13 amino acids. CDR3 sequence reads: CASSRNRRREAFF. The CDR3, as DNA: TGTGCCAGCAGCCGTAACAGGAGGAGGGAAGCTTTCTTT.

The chain joins TRBV7-6 to TRBJ2-7; D unclear. The V end lost 2 bases, the J end lost 1 base, and 3 bases lay between the germline ends. Germline values: CDR1 SGHVS, CDR2 FNYEAQ. The CDR3 extends over 12 amino acids. CDR3 DNA sequence: TGTGCCAGCAGCTTAAGGTCCTACGAGCAGTACTTC. This sequence encodes CASSLRSYEQYF.

V is TRBV6-6 and J is TRBJ2-5; tentatively, D is TRBD2 (6 bases). Trimming pared 0 bases from V and 7 bases from J, leaving 15 bases between. CDR1 is MNHNY, CDR2 SVGAGI, per germline (reference sequence). There are 15 residues in the CDR3. The CDR3 sequence is CASSYSRLVGGTQYF. The DNA for the CDR3 is TGTGCCAGCAGTTACTCTCGGCTAGTGGGAGGGACCCAGTACTTC.

This rearrangement joins TRBV9 to TRBJ2-2; 11 positions agree with TRBD2. The CDR3 covers 17 residues. Germline CDR1 SGDLS, CDR2 YYNGEE. J lost 2 bases, V lost 3 bases, and 6 bases had no gene match. The DNA for the CDR3 is TGTGCCAGCAGCGGTAGTAGCGGGAGGGAAAACACCGGGGAGCTGTTTTTT. Encoded protein: CASSGSSGRENTGELFF.

The rearrangement joins TRBV2 to TRBJ2-7; D unresolved. Germline loops: CDR1 SNHLY, CDR2 FYNNEI. The CDR3 has 13 amino acids. The V end was cut by 8 bases, the J end by 2 bases, with 13 bases between. The CDR3 spells CASEKTVTYEQYF. The CDR3 region has the DNA TGTGCCAGCGAGAAAACAGTAACCTACGAGCAGTACTTC.

The chain has TRBV27 and TRBJ1-3; D unclear. The length of the CDR3 is 14 residues. Trimming removed 5 bases at V and 0 bases at J, with 8 bases between. Germline V gives CDR1 MNHEY, CDR2 SMNVEV (reference sequence). The CDR3 nucleotides read TGTGCCAGCAGTGACACCGCCTCTGGAAACACCATATATTTT. Protein sequence: CASSDTASGNTIYF.

The chain combines TRBV28 with TRBJ2-7; 7 bases are shared with TRBD2. V shed 7 bases and J 6 bases; nucleotides not matched to a gene: 15. Germline loops: CDR1 MDHEN, CDR2 SYDVKM. The CDR3 has 15 amino acids. The CDR3 DNA sequence: TGTGCCAGCACCGACGCAGGTCGGGAGGTGGCCGAGCAGTACTTC. Translated, it gives CASTDAGREVAEQYF.

The chain recombines TRBV5-1 with TRBJ2-7; the match to TRBD1 covers 7 bases. Per germline, CDR1 SGHRS and CDR2 YFSETQ. The CDR3 totals 17 residues. J gave up 2 bases and V 4 bases, and 15 bases lay outside the gene matches. The CDR3 DNA reads TGCGCCAGCAGCATAGCGACAGGGCCCAGGGGCCCCTACGAGCAGTACTTC. It encodes CASSIATGPRGPYEQYF.

The chain couples TRBV2 to TRBJ1-1; D not resolved. From germline, CDR1 is SNHLY and CDR2 FYNNEI. With 7 bases removed from V and 0 bases from J, the gap between germline ends came to 3 bases. This CDR3 is built from 11 residues. The CDR3 DNA follows: TGTGCCAGCAACCTGAACACTGAAGCTTTCTTT. The encoded protein is CASNLNTEAFF.

V gene TRBV11-2 combines with J gene TRBJ2-1; perhaps TRBD1 as D (5 bases). CDR3 length: 14 residues. Germline V gene lookup returns CDR1 SGHAT and CDR2 FQNNGV. The CDR3 loop is CATTREGALNEQFF. CDR3 DNA: TGTGCTACCACCAGGGAAGGGGCCCTCAATGAGCAGTTCTTC. The entire variable domain, with the rest obtained from reference TRBV11-2 and TRBJ2-1, is as follows: EAGVAQSPRYKIIEKRQSVAFWCNPISGHATLYWYQQILGQGPKLLIQFQNNGVVDDSQLPKDRFSAERLKGVDSTLKIQPAKLEDSAVYLCATTREGALNEQFFGPGTRLTVL.

The chain combines TRBV25-1 with TRBJ2-7; D is ambiguous. The V end was cut by 3 bases, the J end by 2 bases, with 8 bases between. There are 13 residues in the CDR3. CDR1 is MGHDK, CDR2 SYGVNS, per germline. CDR3 in DNA: TGTGCCAGCAGTGATGTAAAGGCCTACGAGCAGTACTTC. Translated: CASSDVKAYEQYF.

V usage is TRBV7-2 and J usage is TRBJ2-7; perhaps TRBD2 as D (7 bases). Trimming removed 4 bases from V and 3 bases from J, with 19 bases in between. Germline V gene lookup returns CDR1 SGHTA and CDR2 FQGNSA. The CDR3 is 16 amino acids. DNA of the CDR3: TGTGCCAGCAGCTCGCCTTGGGGAGGGGGACTCTACGAGCAGTACTTC. It encodes CASSSPWGGGLYEQYF.

CDR3 region: CASSLVVSSTGELFF. Written as DNA, the CDR3 is TGTGCCAGCAGCTTGGTCGTCTCCAGTACCGGGGAGCTGTTTTTT. The chain employs TRBV5-8 and TRBJ2-2, with D unresolved. V lost 0 bases and J 5 bases, leaving 11 bases between the germline ends. Germline V CDR1 and CDR2: SGHTS, YDEGEE. This CDR3 region has 15 residues.

The sample holds one count of this clone. The chain recombines TRBV11-2 with TRBJ2-1; TRBD1 agrees at 7 bases. CDR1 SGHAT and CDR2 FQNNGV come from the germline V gene. This CDR3 region has 16 residues. Trimming removed 3 bases from V and 13 bases from J; junction bases left unmatched: 18. The CDR3 DNA is TGTGCCAGCAGCTTTGGTGTCCGGGACAGACCCCACGGACAGTTCTTC. This translates into CASSFGVRDRPHGQFF.

The chain joins TRBV27 to TRBJ2-1, with TRBD2 matching over 10 bases. With 6 bases clipped from V and 7 bases from J, the junction kept 3 bases outside the gene matches. The length of the CDR3 is 13 residues. Germline CDR1 and CDR2: MNHEY and SMNVEV (reference sequence). The CDR3 sequence: CASRLAGRNEQFF. In DNA form, the CDR3 reads TGTGCCAGCAGACTAGCGGGAAGGAATGAGCAGTTCTTC.

The gene calls are TRBV7-9 and TRBJ2-5, with 7 bases matching TRBD1. The CDR3 runs 13 residues. The J segment lost 5 bases and the V segment lost 3 bases, leaving 3 bases of the junction unmatched. The germline V gene encodes CDR1 SEHNR and CDR2 FQNEAQ (reference sequence). The CDR3 reads CASSFPTGETQYF. The CDR3 coding sequence is TGTGCCAGCAGCTTCCCGACAGGGGAGACCCAGTACTTC.

In DNA, the CDR3 is TGTGCCAGCAGCTATAGGGGACTAGCGGACTCCTACGAGCAGTACTTC. This translates into CASSYRGLADSYEQYF. The rearrangement joins TRBV7-6 to TRBJ2-7; TRBD2 matches 11 bases. This CDR3 is 16 amino acids long. The V gene end was trimmed by 4 bases and the J gene end by 0 bases; junction bases not matched to a gene: 5. Germline V gene sequence: CDR1 SGHVS, CDR2 FNYEAQ.